The rows below give T cell receptor beta chains drawn from one sample of a study of blood T cell repertoires in COVID-19. Repertoires were generated with immunoSEQ multiplex PCR, while TCRdb's copy carries only in-frame clones and drops some. The top ten hold less than 2% of the sample, which has approximately 92,000 clones, roughly 84% seen once. The sequenced sample was peripheral blood. The receptors originated from a man between 65 and 79 years old with active or convalescent COVID-19. The conserved cysteine and the conserved F or W are not part of the CDR3 here.

v_gene	j_gene	CDR3aa
TRBV30	TRBJ1-1	AWDTGRRAEAF
TRBV7-3	TRBJ2-3	ASSLTGRVADTQY
TRBV15	TRBJ2-3	ATGSRGGQTDTQY
TRBV20-1	TRBJ2-1	SAIDYRNEQF
TRBV11-2	TRBJ2-3	ASSPGVAGSTDTQY
TRBV7-3	TRBJ2-3	ASSQGFGTDTQY
TRBV9	TRBJ2-3	ASSALEGRGTDTQY
TRBV7-9	TRBJ2-7	ASSLGTSGLYEQY
TRBV19	TRBJ2-3	ASSISRGTDTQY
TRBV7-3	TRBJ1-6	ASSSGGEFSPLH
TRBV30	TRBJ2-1	AWSLADYNEQF
TRBV10-3	TRBJ1-1	AIRGTGVTEAF
TRBV12-3/TRBV12-4	TRBJ1-3	ASSLISPNTIY
TRBV29-1	TRBJ2-1	SVLGGHSEQF
TRBV28	TRBJ1-3	ASSSYTGTAKHSGNTIY
TRBV19	TRBJ1-3	ASRSTGLSGNTIY
TRBV5-5	TRBJ1-2	ASSVTGFDYGYT
TRBV30	TRBJ1-4	AWSSGTGEEKLF
TRBV18	TRBJ1-1	ASSPLGGPHEAF
TRBV6-5	TRBJ2-5	ASRTGVETQY
TRBV3-1/TRBV3-2	TRBJ1-5	ASSQGSNSNQPQH
TRBV12-3/TRBV12-4	TRBJ1-2	ASTGTGMFGYT
TRBV5-1	TRBJ2-7	ARSLGLAGGSSYEQY
TRBV27	TRBJ1-1	ASSINLQMPNTEAF
TRBV7-9	TRBJ1-5	ASSFGGREQPQH
TRBV18	TRBJ1-2	ASSPSVGQGNYGYT
TRBV7-8	TRBJ1-6	ASSPWNRVNSPLH
TRBV30	TRBJ1-6	AWTASRSFYNSPLH
TRBV5-1	TRBJ1-2	ASSPSGVGYT
TRBV28	TRBJ2-7	ASSIPGTGIYEQY
TRBV5-1	TRBJ2-5	ASRLGGYGQETQY
TRBV30	TRBJ2-3	AWAPGTSFTDTQY
TRBV2	TRBJ2-3	ASRRASGGVSTDTQY
TRBV5-8	TRBJ2-5	ASSFSGKETQY
TRBV7-2	TRBJ2-7	ASSQVGTGATYEQY
TRBV29-1	TRBJ1-1	SVNQGGTEAF
TRBV6-1	TRBJ2-2	ASSEFRVVSGELF
TRBV2	TRBJ1-6	ASRRSSYNSPLH
TRBV4-3	TRBJ2-3	ASSQSTSTDTQY
TRBV19	TRBJ1-2	ASSIESTGANYGYT
TRBV5-1	TRBJ2-3	ASSVNTDTQY
TRBV5-4	TRBJ2-5	ASSQRGGKETQY
TRBV18	TRBJ1-6	ASSPLTGENSPLH
TRBV5-6	TRBJ1-4	ASSQTGLTNEKLF
TRBV7-2	TRBJ1-3	ASRPSSGNTIY
TRBV25-1	TRBJ1-1	ASSERDLSEAF
TRBV3-1/TRBV3-2	TRBJ2-7	ASSHRLAGTYEQY
TRBV4-3	TRBJ1-5	ASSSSQGVSNQPQH
TRBV7-9	TRBJ2-6	ASSLLGSGANVLT
TRBV18	TRBJ1-2	ASSPGGPGGVYYGYT
TRBV23-1	TRBJ1-2	ASSQSRDRGGCDHGYT